This entry lists 9 T cell receptor beta chains sequenced from one sample in a study of shared clonotypes between healthy human individuals. Clones were read by immunoSEQ multiplex PCR, and TCRdb kept only the in-frame ones, dropping some. The sample records millions of clones, 95% being singletons. The sample comprised naive CD4+ T cells sorted from blood. Subset described: CD45RA+ positively selected. The receptor set was obtained from a man aged 18 to 29 in good health.

The chain uses TRBV7-9 and TRBJ2-1; D uncertain. CDR1 is SEHNR, CDR2 FQNEAQ, per germline (reference sequence). The ends were cut back, 0 bases at V and 8 bases at J, with 17 bases in the middle. The CDR3 has 16 residues. The CDR3 DNA sequence: TGTGCCAGCAGCTTAGCGGTTAGCCCCACCTGGGATGAGCAGTTCTTC. Translated: CASSLAVSPTWDEQFF.

This chain links TRBV7-2 with TRBJ2-1; D is uncertain. The V end was cut by 5 bases, the J end by 6 bases, with 8 bases between. The V gene's germline CDR1 is SGHTA and CDR2 FQGNSA. The CDR3 is made up of 12 amino acids. CDR3 amino acids: CASSPRTNEQFF. The CDR3 DNA is TGTGCCAGCAGCCCCAGGACCAATGAGCAGTTCTTC.

The J gene is TRBJ2-3, the V gene TRBV19; 7 nucleotides align to TRBD1. The trim removed 2 bases at V and 4 bases at J, leaving 6 bases unmatched. From germline, CDR1 is LNHDA and CDR2 SQIVND (reference sequence). This CDR3 has 15 amino acids. The CDR3 DNA is TGTGCCAGTAGTATACGACAGGGCGGACCAGATACGCAGTATTTT. Its translation: CASSIRQGGPDTQYF.

CDR3 in DNA: TGCGCCAGCAGCTCATTCCATGATCAGCCCCAGCATTTT. Encoded protein: CASSSFHDQPQHF. The J gene is TRBJ1-5, the V gene TRBV10-2; D ambiguous. The V end was cut by 6 bases, the J end by 5 bases, with 11 bases between. The CDR3 has 13 amino acids. Germline V gene lookup returns CDR1 WSHSY and CDR2 SAAADI.

V and J are TRBV6-5 and TRBJ1-1; D gene uncertain. Trimming left V 6 bases short and J 9 bases short, with 11 bases between. Germline-derived CDR1 and CDR2 are MNHEY and SVGAGI. The CDR3 is made up of 11 amino acids. The CDR3 here is CASSSDGKAFF. The CDR3 nucleotides are TGTGCCAGCAGCTCAGACGGAAAAGCTTTCTTT.

Regarding this clone: Other DNA sequences in the same sample also yield this CDR3. The chain combines TRBV18 with TRBJ2-7; no clear D. Per the germline V gene, CDR1 is KGHSH and CDR2 is LQKENI. Deletions cut 4 bases from V and 4 bases from J, with 5 bases between. The CDR3 runs to 11 residues. The CDR3 is CASSRDYEQYF. Here the CDR3 DNA reads TGTGCCAGCTCACGCGATTACGAGCAGTACTTC.

The rearrangement uses TRBV27 and TRBJ1-4; D may be TRBD1 (5 bases). Between the trimmed V and J ends, which lost 0 bases and 2 bases, there was a span of 13 bases. The CDR3 loop spans 17 amino acids. Germline CDR1 and CDR2: MNHEY and SMNVEV (reference sequence). The CDR3 sequence: CASSLSGLGGTNEKLFF. CDR3 nucleotides: TGTGCCAGCAGTTTATCGGGATTGGGGGGGACTAATGAAAAACTGTTTTTT.

As for this clone: This clone may be a read error of a much larger clone one base away. In the same sample, other DNA sequences code for this CDR3. The chain is built from TRBV14 and TRBJ2-5, with D hard to call. CDR3 length: 11 amino acids. The V and J ends lost 3 bases and 2 bases respectively, with 1 base between them. CDR1 and CDR2 from the germline V gene are SGHDN and FVKESK. Here the CDR3 reads CASSHQETQYF. The DNA for the CDR3 is TGTGCCAGCAGCCATCAAGAGACCCAGTACTTC. Filled out from reference TRBV14 and TRBJ2-5, the complete variable domain reads EAGVTQFPSHSVIEKGQTVTLRCDPISGHDNLYWYRRVMGKEIKFLLHFVKESKQDESGMPNNRFLAERTGGTYSTLKVQPAELEDSGVYFCASSHQETQYFGPGTRLLVL.

This rearrangement joins TRBV7-2 to TRBJ2-7; D is unresolved. Trimming removed 1 base at V and 1 base at J, with 11 bases between. CDR1 and CDR2 (germline): SGHTA, FQGNSA. The CDR3 has 15 residues. CDR3 bases: TGTGCCAGCAGCTTAGTAGGGCAGACATCCTACGAGCAGTACTTC. Translating gives CASSLVGQTSYEQYF.